The 27 T cell receptor beta chains below were found in one sample sequenced in a study of OX40 agonist ivuxolimab in advanced cancers. Sequenced by immunoSEQ multiplex PCR; TCRdb stores in-frame clones only, minus some. Of under 20,000 clones listed, about 86% were seen once; the top ten hold about 4.1%. Source: CD4+ or CD8+ T cells sorted from blood, taken in a trial of the OX40 agonist ivuxolimab. All receptors derive from an adult with an advanced solid tumor such as melanoma, head and neck, liver or kidney cancer.

The chain couples TRBV28 to TRBJ2-7, with 9 bases identical to TRBD2. CDR3 length equals 14 residues. Trimming removed 6 bases from V and 5 bases from J; junction bases left unmatched: 8. Germline assignment: CDR1 MDHEN and CDR2 SYDVKM. The CDR3 protein is CASSRSLAGNEQYF. CDR3 nucleotide sequence: TGTGCCAGCAGCCGGTCCCTAGCGGGAAACGAGCAGTACTTC.

The CDR3 DNA is TGTGCCAGCAGCTCGCTCGCTCGCACAGATACGCAGTATTTT. The encoded protein is CASSSLARTDTQYF. This rearrangement joins TRBV7-2 to TRBJ2-3; no firm D call. There are 14 residues in the CDR3. From germline, CDR1 is SGHTA and CDR2 FQGNSA. Trimming removed 4 bases from V and 1 base from J, with 9 bases in between.

The rearrangement joins TRBV21-1 to TRBJ1-5; no check of the table's D call, TRBD1, against the DNA was made. TRBV21-1 is assigned pseudogene status. CDR3 length: 18 residues. The CDR3 nucleotides read TGTGCCAGCAGCGGACAATCAGTTGACAGCGATAGCAATCAGCCCCAGCATTTT. This gives the protein CASSGQSVDSDSNQPQHF.

By frequency in the sample, this clone is medium-sized. The chain carries TRBV10-3 and TRBJ1-2, with 7 bases that match TRBD1. The J segment lost 4 bases and the V segment lost 4 bases, leaving 12 bases of the junction unmatched. Germline V gene data show CDR1 as ENHRY and CDR2 as SYGVKD. This CDR3 has 16 residues. This CDR3 is CAISGPPTGVGYGYTF. The CDR3 nucleotides are TGTGCCATCAGTGGCCCTCCTACAGGGGTGGGCTATGGCTACACCTTC.

The V call is TRBV18, the J call TRBJ1-5; D not certain. The CDR3 is made up of 14 amino acids. Germline CDR1 KGHSH, CDR2 LQKENI. Between the trimmed V and J ends, which lost 3 bases and 3 bases, there was a span of 9 bases. Here the CDR3 DNA reads TGTGCCAGCTCACCGAGCACGACCAATCAGCCCCAGCATTTT. Its protein product is CASSPSTTNQPQHF.

The rearrangement links TRBV7-9 to TRBJ2-7; no clear D gene. Germline V lookup: CDR1 SEHNR, CDR2 FQNEAQ (reference sequence). V was shortened by 5 bases and J by 2 bases, with 13 bases between the two germline ends. The CDR3 contains 14 residues. This CDR3 reads CASSPPGGTYEQYF. CDR3 nucleotide sequence: TGTGCCAGCAGCCCCCCCGGCGGTACCTACGAGCAGTACTTC.

This clone was seen more than once but under ten times. The chain couples TRBV5-6 to TRBJ2-7, with D possibly TRBD2 on 5 matching bases. V was pared by 4 bases and J by 9 bases, with 20 bases between. Germline loops: CDR1 SGHDT, CDR2 YYEEEE. This CDR3 comprises 14 residues. The CDR3 DNA sequence: TGTGCCAGCAGCGAATGGGCCTCGGGGAAGGTGCAGTACTTC. Its translation: CASSEWASGKVQYF. Full variable domain (remainder filled in from reference TRBV5-6 and TRBJ2-7): DAGVTQSPTHLIKTRGQQVTLRCSPKSGHDTVSWYQQALGQGPQFIFQYYEEEERQRGNFPDRFSGHQFPNYSSELNVNALLLGDSALYLCASSEWASGKVQYFGPGTRLTVT.

This chain joins TRBV6-6 and TRBJ2-3; the D call may be TRBD1 or TRBD2 (5 bases each). Germline lookup yields CDR1 MNHNY and CDR2 SVGAGI (reference sequence). The V end was cut by 8 bases, the J end by 1 base, with 16 bases between. This CDR3 has 15 residues. The CDR3 is CASRDGPSGTDTQYF. CDR3 DNA: TGTGCCAGCCGGGACGGACCTTCTGGCACAGATACGCAGTATTTT.

This clone was observed a single time. The rearrangement joins TRBV7-2 to TRBJ2-3; TRBD2 matches 10 bases. CDR3 length equals 16 residues. V shed 4 bases, J shed 1 base, and the junction held 5 bases outside the gene matches. Germline V gene lookup returns CDR1 SGHTA and CDR2 FQGNSA. The CDR3 DNA reads as TGTGCCAGCAGCTCCAGCAGCGGGAGGGGCACAGATACGCAGTATTTT. Translating gives CASSSSSGRGTDTQYF.

In its sample, this clone was seen once. The rearrangement uses TRBV30 and TRBJ2-1, with D perhaps matching TRBD2 (5 bases). Germline CDR1 reads GTSNPN; CDR2 reads SVGIG (reference sequence). This CDR3 spans 13 amino acids. V was shortened by 2 bases and J by 4 bases, with 9 bases between the two germline ends. The CDR3 DNA reads as TGTGCCTGGAGTCCCCGGACTTACAATGAGCAGTTCTTC. As protein: CAWSPRTYNEQFF.

The chain couples TRBV14 to TRBJ1-2; tentatively, D is TRBD1 (5 bases). The V gene's germline CDR1 is SGHDN and CDR2 FVKESK. The CDR3 is 15 amino acids. Trimming left V 2 bases short and J 1 base short, with 11 bases between. CDR3 protein: CASSQTTAINYGYTF. DNA for the CDR3: TGTGCCAGCAGCCAAACGACAGCTATTAACTATGGCTACACCTTC. The variable domain in full, with the rest retrieved from reference TRBV14 and TRBJ1-2, is EAGVTQFPSHSVIEKGQTVTLRCDPISGHDNLYWYRRVMGKEIKFLLHFVKESKQDESGMPNNRFLAERTGGTYSTLKVQPAELEDSGVYFCASSQTTAINYGYTFGSGTRLTVV.

The chain links TRBV5-1 to TRBJ2-5; TRBD1 agrees at 10 bases. The CDR3 loop spans 16 amino acids. Germline lookup yields CDR1 SGHRS and CDR2 YFSETQ. J gave up 3 bases and V 5 bases, and 10 bases lay outside the gene matches. The CDR3 DNA reads TGCGCCAGCAGTTTGACAGGGGGCTTCACGAAAGAGACCCAGTACTTC. As protein: CASSLTGGFTKETQYF.

The chain combines TRBV13 with TRBJ2-6, with 10 bases identical to TRBD1. V dropped 0 bases and J dropped 2; count of bases not matched to a gene: 13. Germline-derived CDR1 and CDR2 are PRHDT and FYEKMQ (reference sequence). The CDR3 contains 21 residues. The CDR3 here is CASSLGRWGTGAIPGANVLTF. The CDR3 DNA follows: TGTGCCAGCAGCTTAGGCCGTTGGGGGACAGGGGCCATCCCTGGGGCCAACGTCCTGACTTTC.

The chain joins TRBV6-1 to TRBJ1-2; D uncertain. Trimming took 6 bases from V and 2 from J, leaving 7 bases between them. Germline V CDR1 and CDR2: MNHNS, SASEGT. The CDR3 totals 12 residues. For the CDR3, the DNA is TGTGCCAGCAGCAACCAGAACTATGGCTACACCTTC. As protein: CASSNQNYGYTF.

This clone was observed once. This sequence joins TRBV6-4 and TRBJ2-7; 9 bases match TRBD2. This CDR3 has 13 amino acids. Germline V gene lookup returns CDR1 MRHNA and CDR2 SNTAGT. Trimming at V came to 5 bases and at J to 3 bases, leaving 2 bases not matched to a gene. The CDR3 nucleotides are TGTGCCAGCAGTACACTAGCGGGCTACGAGCAGTACTTC. Residues: CASSTLAGYEQYF.

The chain combines TRBV4-3 with TRBJ2-1, with D hard to call. CDR1 LGHNA and CDR2 YSLEER come from the germline V gene. The V and J ends lost 0 bases and 4 bases respectively, with 10 bases between them. The CDR3 has 15 residues. The CDR3 DNA sequence: TGCGCCAGCAGCCAAGATGGCTCTGCTTACAATGAGCAGTTCTTC. Amino acid sequence: CASSQDGSAYNEQFF.

This clone was counted only a few times. The V gene is TRBV19, the J gene TRBJ2-5; TRBD2 matches 9 bases. CDR1 is LNHDA and CDR2 is SQIVND in the germline V gene (reference sequence). The CDR3 runs 15 residues. V lost 4 bases and J lost 4; bases outside the gene matches: 7. DNA for the CDR3: TGTGCCAGTAGTAGGCTGGGACTAGCAATAGAGACCCAGTACTTC. It specifies CASSRLGLAIETQYF.

In this sample, this clone turned up once. The CDR3 is CASSLNRDPDSYEQYF. The DNA of the CDR3 is TGCGCCAGCAGCCTAAACCGGGACCCAGATTCCTACGAGCAGTACTTC. V gene TRBV5-1 combines with J gene TRBJ2-7; D might be TRBD1 or TRBD2, each matching 5 bases. The CDR3 has 16 amino acids. V gave up 4 bases and J gave up 1 base, with 18 bases separating them. Germline lookup yields CDR1 SGHRS and CDR2 YFSETQ. Full variable domain (remainder filled in from reference TRBV5-1 and TRBJ2-7): KAGVTQTPRYLIKTRGQQVTLSCSPISGHRSVSWYQQTPGQGLQFLFEYFSETQRNKGNFPGRFSGRQFSNSRSEMNVSTLELGDSALYLCASSLNRDPDSYEQYFGPGTRLTVT.

This clone has only a few counts. The rearrangement uses TRBV6-1 and TRBJ1-3; D not certain. The V and J ends lost 1 base and 0 bases respectively, with 7 bases between them. This CDR3 spans 15 amino acids. CDR1 MNHNS and CDR2 SASEGT come from the germline V gene. CDR3 region: CASSEGIYSGNTIYF. As DNA, the CDR3 is TGTGCCAGCAGTGAAGGGATTTACTCTGGAAACACCATATATTTT.

The CDR3 region is CASSRGTAAFF. CDR3 DNA: TGTGCCAGCAGCCGTGGGACAGCGGCTTTCTTT. The chain links TRBV7-2 to TRBJ1-1, with 7 bases that match TRBD1. V was pared by 5 bases and J by 11 bases, with 5 bases of the junction left unmatched. This CDR3 comprises 11 residues. Germline lookup yields CDR1 SGHTA and CDR2 FQGNSA.

J is TRBJ1-1 and V is TRBV11-3, with D maybe TRBD1 (6 bases). V was shortened by 5 bases and J by 8 bases, with 15 bases between the two germline ends. The CDR3 totals 13 residues. Germline V lookup: CDR1 SGHNT, CDR2 YENEEA. CDR3 sequence: CASSPTRGGEAFF. CDR3 nucleotide sequence: TGTGCCAGCAGCCCTACCCGGGGGGGCGAAGCTTTCTTT.

The V and J genes are TRBV15 and TRBJ2-5; D is possibly TRBD1 (5 bases). With 0 bases removed from V and 1 base from J, the gap between germline ends came to 9 bases. CDR3 length: 15 amino acids. CDR1 LNHNV and CDR2 YYDKDF come from the germline V gene (reference sequence). This CDR3 is CATSRDRVGQETQYF. The CDR3 DNA follows: TGTGCCACCAGCAGAGACAGGGTAGGCCAAGAGACCCAGTACTTC.

The V and J genes are TRBV20-1 and TRBJ1-3; 7 bases fit TRBD1. V was pared by 4 bases and J by 7 bases, with 1 base of the junction left unmatched. CDR1 and CDR2 (germline): DFQATT, SNEGSKA (reference sequence). The CDR3 spans 11 residues. CDR3 in amino acids: CSAKGANTIYF. For the CDR3, the DNA is TGCAGTGCTAAGGGGGCGAACACCATATATTTT.

J is TRBJ2-7 and V is TRBV29-1; possibly TRBD1 or TRBD2 for D (5 bases each). With 6 bases removed from V and 0 bases from J, the gap between germline ends came to 12 bases. Germline V gene lookup returns CDR1 SQVTM and CDR2 ANQGSEA. This CDR3 contains 13 residues. CDR3 in DNA: TGCAGCGTACCGGGACGGACCTCCTACGAGCAGTACTTC. The encoded protein is CSVPGRTSYEQYF.

V gene TRBV2 combines with J gene TRBJ2-3, with D possibly matching TRBD1 (6 bases). The length of the CDR3 is 14 residues. Trimming took off 4 bases at V and 0 bases at J, with 8 bases between the two ends. CDR1 and CDR2 (germline): SNHLY, FYNNEI. CDR3 region: CASSVRGSTDTQYF. CDR3 DNA sequence: TGTGCCAGCAGTGTAAGGGGGAGCACAGATACGCAGTATTTT.

This clone was counted between two and nine times. The genes are TRBV4-2 and TRBJ2-7; unclear D gene. CDR1 and CDR2 from the germline V gene are LGHNA and YNFKEQ. There are 15 residues in the CDR3. The V end was cut by 0 bases, the J end by 3 bases, with 12 bases between. CDR3 DNA: TGTGCCAGCAGCCAAGATCCCGCGTCCAGCTACGAGCAGTACTTC. This gives the protein CASSQDPASSYEQYF.

The chain links TRBV6-6 to TRBJ2-2; 8 bases fit TRBD2. J gave up 7 bases and V 6 bases, and 7 bases lay outside the gene matches. Germline lookup yields CDR1 MNHNY and CDR2 SVGAGI (reference sequence). The CDR3 runs to 14 residues. This chain's CDR3 is CASSFLREVGELFF. CDR3 DNA sequence: TGTGCCAGCAGCTTTCTGCGGGAGGTCGGGGAGCTGTTTTTT.